This T cell receptor beta chain was documented in a study of T cells after yellow fever vaccination. This clonotype was recorded many times. Its antigen remains unidentified. Via MiXCR, TCRdb re-called the 5' RACE reads, giving one row per CDR3 protein. In the table there are around 160,000 distinct CDR3 sequences, around 7.2% of which are singletons. Whole-study findings and limits: Sorted repertoires could include abundant contaminating clonotypes from bulk cells.

This CDR3 is 14 amino acids long. Trimming cost V 4 bases and J 8 bases; bases outside gene matches: 7. Germline lookup yields CDR1 SGHRS and CDR2 YFSETQ. This chain uses TRBV5-1 with TRBJ2-1; 9 nucleotides agree with TRBD1. The sequence derives from a man between 18 and 35 years old who received the YFV17D yellow fever vaccine. Sequencing used CD4+ T cells sorted from PBMCs, obtained more than 4 days after the first yellow fever vaccination. CDR3 residues: CASSRTGQGHEQFF. The DNA of the CDR3 is TGCGCCAGCAGCCGGACAGGACAGGGGCATGAGCAGTTCTTC. The variable domain in full, with the rest retrieved from reference TRBV5-1 and TRBJ2-1, is KAGVTQTPRYLIKTRGQQVTLSCSPISGHRSVSWYQQTPGQGLQFLFEYFSETQRNKGNFPGRFSGRQFSNSRSEMNVSTLELGDSALYLCASSRTGQGHEQFFGPGTRLTVL.